The 19 T cell receptor beta chains presented below share a single source sample, sequenced in a study of cytomegalovirus exposure and HLA in healthy donors. It was with 60 Vbeta and 13 Jbeta primers that the PCR ran. The protocol was immunoSEQ multiplex PCR, while the TCRdb copy is restricted to in-frame clones and leaves out a portion. The sample contains roughly 180,000 clones, 76% of which appear only once. The sample comprised PBMCs. These receptors came from a man aged 18 to 29 in good health and CMV-seronegative.

The CDR3 region has the DNA TGTGCCAGCAGGGAACAGGGCACTGAAGCTTTCTTT. Encoded protein: CASREQGTEAFF. The rearrangement uses TRBV6-1 and TRBJ1-1; the D gene is possibly TRBD1 (6 bases). V was pared by 6 bases and J by 4 bases, with 9 bases between. The CDR3 totals 12 residues. CDR1 is MNHNS and CDR2 is SASEGT in the germline V gene.

The chain links TRBV19 to TRBJ1-2; D is possibly TRBD1 (5 bases). The CDR3 loop spans 15 amino acids. CDR1 is LNHDA, CDR2 SQIVND, per germline (reference sequence). V was pared by 5 bases and J by 3 bases, with 16 bases between. The CDR3 DNA reads TGTGCCAGTAGTTCTCAAGGGAGGGGCCACTATGGCTACACCTTC. Amino acids: CASSSQGRGHYGYTF.

V usage is TRBV5-4 and J usage is TRBJ1-1; 7 bases map to TRBD1. V gave up 4 bases and J gave up 4 bases; unmatched junction bases: 4. The CDR3 has 13 amino acids. Per the germline V gene, CDR1 is SGHNT and CDR2 is YYREEE (reference sequence). The CDR3 bases are TGTGCCAGCAGCCTCCAGGGGGGCACTGAAGCTTTCTTT. It codes for CASSLQGGTEAFF.

This clone was counted only a few times. A read error may produce the germline difference seen at one junction end. The rearrangement joins TRBV7-9 to TRBJ1-3; 7 bases match TRBD1. Germline CDR1 SEHNR, CDR2 FQNEAQ (reference sequence). The CDR3 consists of 17 residues. The CDR3 DNA reads as TGTTCCAGCAGCTTTGAACGGACAGGTCAGAGGAGAAACACCATATATTTT. Residues: CSSSFERTGQRRNTIYF.

This CDR3 is CASSDRAANEKLFF. The DNA for the CDR3 is TGTGCCAGTAGTGACAGGGCAGCTAATGAAAAACTGTTTTTT. V usage is TRBV19 and J usage is TRBJ1-4, with 7 bases lining up with TRBD1. The CDR3 runs 14 residues. Losses at the gene ends were 5 bases for V and 3 bases for J; bases not matched to a gene: 3. CDR1 is LNHDA, CDR2 SQIVND, per germline (reference sequence).

A single count supports this clone. The J gene is TRBJ2-5, the V gene TRBV2; the match to TRBD2 covers 11 bases. CDR3 length: 15 amino acids. Germline CDR1 SNHLY, CDR2 FYNNEI. V lost 7 bases to trimming and J lost 5 bases; unmatched junction nucleotides: 9. The CDR3 protein is CASTEGSGGAETQYF. The CDR3 DNA sequence: TGTGCCAGCACCGAGGGTAGCGGGGGGGCGGAGACCCAGTACTTC. Complete variable domain (other parts from reference TRBV2 and TRBJ2-5): EPEVTQTPSHQVTQMGQEVILRCVPISNHLYFYWYRQILGQKVEFLVSFYNNEISEKSEIFDDQFSVERPDGSNFTLKIRSTKLEDSAMYFCASTEGSGGAETQYFGPGTRLLVL.

Only one count was recorded for this clone. Written as DNA, the CDR3 is TGTGCCAGCAGCCAGTTAATTAGCGGGGTACGAAAAGAGACCCAGTACTTC. Translated, it gives CASSQLISGVRKETQYF. The chain uses TRBV4-2 and TRBJ2-5, with 8 bases fitting TRBD2. The length of the CDR3 is 17 residues. The V segment lost 3 bases and the J segment 3 bases; nucleotides outside the gene matches: 12. Germline values: CDR1 LGHNA, CDR2 YNFKEQ.

This chain links TRBV5-6 with TRBJ1-4, with 7 bases aligning to TRBD1. Germline lookup yields CDR1 SGHDT and CDR2 YYEEEE. Trimming at V came to 4 bases and at J to 7 bases, leaving 7 bases not matched to a gene. The CDR3 sequence is 14 residues long. The CDR3 DNA is TGTGCCAGCAGCGGAGAGGGGGCTCGTGAAAAACTGTTTTTT. Encoded protein: CASSGEGAREKLFF.

The V and J genes are TRBV28 and TRBJ2-5; TRBD2 matches 8 bases. The J call may be in error: the DNA end matches TRBJ2-7 better. The CDR3 has 15 residues. The V gene's germline CDR1 is MDHEN and CDR2 SYDVKM. CDR3: CASTPGGAGFYEQYF. CDR3 in DNA: TGTGCCAGCACCCCGGGGGGGGCCGGGTTTTACGAGCAGTACTTC.

The gene calls are TRBV6-1 and TRBJ2-5; TRBD1 matches at 7 bases. The J call is in doubt because the DNA end fits TRBJ2-7 better. Germline loops: CDR1 MNHNS, CDR2 SASEGT. This CDR3 spans 13 amino acids. DNA for the CDR3: TGTGCCAGCGCAGGGACAGTAGGGTACGAGCAGTACTTC. This translates into CASAGTVGYEQYF.

The chain links TRBV9 to TRBJ1-4; D unclear. The V gene lost 3 bases and the J gene lost 6 bases, with 12 bases spanning the gap. The germline V gene has CDR1 SGDLS and CDR2 YYNGEE. This CDR3 has 14 residues. CDR3 sequence: CASSGIDGDEKLFF. As DNA, the CDR3 is TGTGCCAGCAGCGGAATTGACGGGGATGAAAAACTGTTTTTT.

The J gene is TRBJ1-1, the V gene TRBV7-2; a weak D match, TRBD1 (5 bases). Deletions cut 3 bases from V and 6 bases from J, with 11 bases between. There are 13 residues in the CDR3. Germline V lookup: CDR1 SGHTA, CDR2 FQGNSA. The CDR3 bases are TGTGCCAGCAGCTTCCCAGGGAAGGCTGAAGCTTTCTTT. Protein product: CASSFPGKAEAFF.

CDR3 protein: CASSTTGGITEAFF. The CDR3 nucleotides read TGTGCCAGTAGTACGACAGGGGGGATTACTGAAGCTTTCTTT. The chain links TRBV19 to TRBJ1-1, with 9 bases identical to TRBD1. Looked up from germline, CDR1 is LNHDA and CDR2 is SQIVND (reference sequence). CDR3 length: 14 residues. Trimming took 4 bases from V and 5 from J; bases not matched to a gene: 5.

The chain combines TRBV27 with TRBJ2-3; the match to TRBD2 covers 7 bases. The length of the CDR3 is 13 residues. Germline CDR1 is MNHEY and CDR2 is SMNVEV (reference sequence). V lost 4 bases to trimming and J lost 3 bases; unmatched junction nucleotides: 1. The CDR3 region is CASSSRETDTQYF. CDR3 nucleotide sequence: TGTGCCAGCAGTTCGCGGGAGACAGATACGCAGTATTTT.

This clone was picked up one time. V gene TRBV28 combines with J gene TRBJ2-1, with TRBD1 identical over 7 bases. V lost 5 bases and J lost 3; bases outside the gene matches: 13. The germline V gene has CDR1 MDHEN and CDR2 SYDVKM. The CDR3 has 17 residues. The chain's CDR3 is CASSTDPGQPFYNEQFF. CDR3 sequence (DNA): TGTGCCAGCAGTACCGACCCGGGACAGCCGTTCTACAATGAGCAGTTCTTC.

The chain carries TRBV30 and TRBJ1-1, with D perhaps TRBD1 (6 bases). V was clipped by 4 bases and J by 4 bases, with 19 bases between them. In germline, CDR1 is GTSNPN, CDR2 SVGIG (reference sequence). The CDR3 consists of 15 residues. The CDR3 sequence is CAWTYRASVSTEAFF. CDR3 sequence (DNA): TGTGCCTGGACGTACAGGGCGTCGGTGTCCACTGAAGCTTTCTTT.

The chain recombines TRBV30 with TRBJ1-4; D perhaps matches TRBD1 (5 bases). V lost 5 bases, J lost 3 bases, and 31 bases lay in between. The CDR3 is 20 amino acids. From germline, CDR1 is GTSNPN and CDR2 SVGIG (reference sequence). DNA for the CDR3: TGTGCCTGGGACGAAACCTGGGACTCCAAATCCCTCCTCGCTAATGAAAAACTGTTTTTT. Amino acids: CAWDETWDSKSLLANEKLFF.

The chain joins TRBV29-1 to TRBJ2-1, with D maybe TRBD2 (6 bases). V shed 7 bases and J shed 5 bases, with 24 bases lying between them. The length of the CDR3 is 16 residues. Germline values: CDR1 SQVTM, CDR2 ANQGSEA. The CDR3 DNA reads as TGCAGCGCCCCTGGCGTCGGCGGGGTTACAAACAATGAGCAGTTCTTC. It codes for CSAPGVGGVTNNEQFF.

The chain joins TRBV30 to TRBJ1-2; 7 bases agree with TRBD1. Trimming cost V 5 bases and J 7 bases; bases outside gene matches: 7. This CDR3 is 12 amino acids long. CDR1 and CDR2 from the germline V gene are GTSNPN and SVGIG (reference sequence). Here the CDR3 reads CAWDRVFSGYTF. CDR3 nucleotides: TGTGCCTGGGACAGGGTTTTTAGTGGCTACACCTTC.